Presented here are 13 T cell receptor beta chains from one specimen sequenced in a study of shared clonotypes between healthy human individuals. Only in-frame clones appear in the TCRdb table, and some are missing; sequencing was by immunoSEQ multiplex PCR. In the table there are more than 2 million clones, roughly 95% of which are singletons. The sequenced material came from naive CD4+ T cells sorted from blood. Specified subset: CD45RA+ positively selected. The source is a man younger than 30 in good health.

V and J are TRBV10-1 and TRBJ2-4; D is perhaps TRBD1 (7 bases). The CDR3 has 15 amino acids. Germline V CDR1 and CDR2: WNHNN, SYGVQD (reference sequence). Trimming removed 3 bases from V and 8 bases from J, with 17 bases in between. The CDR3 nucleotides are TGCGCCAGCAGTGAAGGCCAGGGGGACTCGGACATTCAGTACTTC. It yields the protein CASSEGQGDSDIQYF.

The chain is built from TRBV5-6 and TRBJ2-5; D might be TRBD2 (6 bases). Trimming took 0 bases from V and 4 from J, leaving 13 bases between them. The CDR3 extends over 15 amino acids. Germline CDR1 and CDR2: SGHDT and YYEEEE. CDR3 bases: TGTGCCAGCAGCTTGGTCGGACGGGAGAGAGAGACCCAGTACTTC. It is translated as CASSLVGRERETQYF.

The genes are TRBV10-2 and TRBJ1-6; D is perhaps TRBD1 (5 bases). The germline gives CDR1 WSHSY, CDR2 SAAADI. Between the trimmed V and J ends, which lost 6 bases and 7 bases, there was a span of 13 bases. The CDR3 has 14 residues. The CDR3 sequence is CASREGTVNSPLHF. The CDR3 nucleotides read TGCGCCAGCAGGGAAGGGACGGTCAATTCACCCCTCCACTTT.

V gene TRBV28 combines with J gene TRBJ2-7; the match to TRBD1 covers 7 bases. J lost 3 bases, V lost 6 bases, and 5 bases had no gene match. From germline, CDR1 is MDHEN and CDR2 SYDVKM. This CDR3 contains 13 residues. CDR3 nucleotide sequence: TGTGCCAGCAGGGGGACAGACAGCTACGAGCAGTACTTC. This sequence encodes CASRGTDSYEQYF.

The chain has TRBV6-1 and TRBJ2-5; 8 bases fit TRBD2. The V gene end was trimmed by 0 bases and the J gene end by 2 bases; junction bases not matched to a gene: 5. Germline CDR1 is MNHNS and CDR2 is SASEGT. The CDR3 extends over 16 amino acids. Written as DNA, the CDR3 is TGTGCCAGCAGTGAAGCTGGGACTAGAAGGCAAGAGACCCAGTACTTC. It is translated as CASSEAGTRRQETQYF.

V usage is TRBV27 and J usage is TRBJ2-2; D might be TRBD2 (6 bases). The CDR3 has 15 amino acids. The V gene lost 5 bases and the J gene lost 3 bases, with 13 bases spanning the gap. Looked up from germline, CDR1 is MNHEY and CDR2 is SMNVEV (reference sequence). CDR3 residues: CASSPRRVDTGELFF. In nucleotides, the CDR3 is TGTGCCAGCAGTCCTAGGAGGGTGGACACCGGGGAGCTGTTTTTT.

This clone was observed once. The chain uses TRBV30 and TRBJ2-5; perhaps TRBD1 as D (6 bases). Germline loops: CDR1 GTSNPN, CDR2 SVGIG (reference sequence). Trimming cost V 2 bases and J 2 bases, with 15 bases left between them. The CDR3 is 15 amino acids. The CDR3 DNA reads TGTGCCTGGAGTACCGGACAGAACCTACAAGAGACCCAGTACTTC. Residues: CAWSTGQNLQETQYF.

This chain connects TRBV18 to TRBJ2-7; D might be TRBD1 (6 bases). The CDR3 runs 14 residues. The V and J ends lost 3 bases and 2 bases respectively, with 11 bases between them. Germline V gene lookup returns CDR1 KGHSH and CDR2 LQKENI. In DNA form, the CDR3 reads TGTGCCAGCTCACCGGTACAGGGAACCTACGAGCAGTACTTC. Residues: CASSPVQGTYEQYF.

CDR3 bases: TGTGCCAGCAGCGTAGGACTAGCGACCGAAAAGACCCAGTACTTC. Amino acid sequence: CASSVGLATEKTQYF. The V and J genes are TRBV9 and TRBJ2-5, with 8 bases matching TRBD2. This CDR3 region has 15 residues. Trimming at V came to 0 bases and at J to 6 bases, leaving 7 bases not matched to a gene. In germline, CDR1 is SGDLS, CDR2 YYNGEE.

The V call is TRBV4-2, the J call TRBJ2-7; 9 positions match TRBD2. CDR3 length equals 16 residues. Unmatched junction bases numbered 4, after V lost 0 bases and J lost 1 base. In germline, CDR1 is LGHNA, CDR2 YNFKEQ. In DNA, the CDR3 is TGTGCCAGCAGCCAAGATAGCAGCGGGGGGTCCTACGAGCAGTACTTC. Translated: CASSQDSSGGSYEQYF.

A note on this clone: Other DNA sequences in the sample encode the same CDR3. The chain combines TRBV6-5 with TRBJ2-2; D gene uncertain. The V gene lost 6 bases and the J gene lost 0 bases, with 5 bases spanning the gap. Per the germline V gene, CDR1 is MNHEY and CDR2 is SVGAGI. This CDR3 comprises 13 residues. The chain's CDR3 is CASRSTNTGELFF. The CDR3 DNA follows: TGTGCCAGCAGATCCACGAACACCGGGGAGCTGTTTTTT.

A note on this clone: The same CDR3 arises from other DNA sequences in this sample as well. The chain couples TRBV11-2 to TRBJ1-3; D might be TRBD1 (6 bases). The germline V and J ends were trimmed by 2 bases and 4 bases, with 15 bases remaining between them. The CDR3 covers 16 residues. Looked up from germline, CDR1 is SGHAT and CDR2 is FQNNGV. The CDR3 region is CASSLSDRAAGNTIYF. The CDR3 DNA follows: TGTGCCAGCAGCTTATCGGACAGAGCGGCAGGAAACACCATATATTTT. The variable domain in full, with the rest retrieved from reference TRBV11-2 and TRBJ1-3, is EAGVAQSPRYKIIEKRQSVAFWCNPISGHATLYWYQQILGQGPKLLIQFQNNGVVDDSQLPKDRFSAERLKGVDSTLKIQPAKLEDSAVYLCASSLSDRAAGNTIYFGEGSWLTVV.

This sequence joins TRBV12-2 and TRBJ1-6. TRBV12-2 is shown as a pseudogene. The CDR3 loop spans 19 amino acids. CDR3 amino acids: CASRLVHFPAPSYNSPLHF. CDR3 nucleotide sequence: TGTGCAAGTCGCTTAGTACATTTCCCGGCGCCCTCCTATAATTCACCCCTCCACTTT.